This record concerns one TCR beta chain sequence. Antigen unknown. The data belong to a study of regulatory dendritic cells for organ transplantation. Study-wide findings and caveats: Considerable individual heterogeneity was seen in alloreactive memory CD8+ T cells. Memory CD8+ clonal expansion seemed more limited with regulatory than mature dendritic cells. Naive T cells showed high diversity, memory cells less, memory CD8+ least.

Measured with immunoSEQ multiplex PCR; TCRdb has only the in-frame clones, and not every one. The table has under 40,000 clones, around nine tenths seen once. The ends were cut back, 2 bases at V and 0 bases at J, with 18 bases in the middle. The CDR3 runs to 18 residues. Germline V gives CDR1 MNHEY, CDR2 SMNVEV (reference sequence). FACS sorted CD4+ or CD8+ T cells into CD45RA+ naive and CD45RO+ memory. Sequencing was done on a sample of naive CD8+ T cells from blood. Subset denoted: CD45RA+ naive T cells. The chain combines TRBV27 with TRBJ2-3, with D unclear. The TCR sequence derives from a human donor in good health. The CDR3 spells CASSLHQLTPTSTDTQYF. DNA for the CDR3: TGTGCCAGCAGTTTACACCAATTGACCCCTACGAGCACAGATACGCAGTATTTT.